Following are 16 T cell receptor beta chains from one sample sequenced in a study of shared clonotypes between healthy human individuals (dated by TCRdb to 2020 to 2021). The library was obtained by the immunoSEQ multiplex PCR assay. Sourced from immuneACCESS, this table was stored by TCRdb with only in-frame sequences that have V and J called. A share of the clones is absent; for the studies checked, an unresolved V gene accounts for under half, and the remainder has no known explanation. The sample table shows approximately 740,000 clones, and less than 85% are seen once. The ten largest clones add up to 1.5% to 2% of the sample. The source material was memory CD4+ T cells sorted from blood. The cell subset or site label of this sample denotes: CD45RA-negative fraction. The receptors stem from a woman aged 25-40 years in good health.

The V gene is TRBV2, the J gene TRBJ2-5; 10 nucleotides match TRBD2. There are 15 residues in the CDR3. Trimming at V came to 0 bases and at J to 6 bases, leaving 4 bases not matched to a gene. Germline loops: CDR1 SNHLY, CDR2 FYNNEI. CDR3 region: CASSEAVAGGKTQYF. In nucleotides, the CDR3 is TGTGCCAGCAGTGAAGCTGTAGCGGGAGGAAAGACCCAGTACTTC.

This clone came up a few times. The CDR3 sequence: CASSQTGTSGVDTGELFF. DNA for the CDR3: TGCGCCAGCAGCCAAACCGGGACTAGCGGGGTGGACACCGGGGAGCTGTTTTTT. This chain links TRBV4-1 with TRBJ2-2; 13 bases fit TRBD2. V shed 2 bases and J 3 bases; nucleotides not matched to a gene: 6. Germline CDR1 is MGHRA and CDR2 is YSYEKL. The CDR3 runs 18 residues.

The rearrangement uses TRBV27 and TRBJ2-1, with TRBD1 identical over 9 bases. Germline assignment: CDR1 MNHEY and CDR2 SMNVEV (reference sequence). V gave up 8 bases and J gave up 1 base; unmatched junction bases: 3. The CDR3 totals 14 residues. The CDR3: CASADRGSYNEQFF. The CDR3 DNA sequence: TGTGCCAGCGCAGACAGGGGGTCCTACAATGAGCAGTTCTTC.

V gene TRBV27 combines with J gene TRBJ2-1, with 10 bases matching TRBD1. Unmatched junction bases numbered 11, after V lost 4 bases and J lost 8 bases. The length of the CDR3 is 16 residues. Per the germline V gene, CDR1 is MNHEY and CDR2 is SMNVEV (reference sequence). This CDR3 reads CASSSFGTGDLDEQFF. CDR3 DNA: TGTGCCAGCAGTTCGTTCGGGACAGGGGATCTCGATGAGCAGTTCTTC.

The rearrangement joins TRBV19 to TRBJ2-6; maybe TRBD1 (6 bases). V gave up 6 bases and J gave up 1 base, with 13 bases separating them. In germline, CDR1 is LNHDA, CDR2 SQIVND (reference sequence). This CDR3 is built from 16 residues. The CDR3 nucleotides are TGTGCCAGTAGAGGGACAAGGACTTCTGGGGCCAACGTCCTGACTTTC. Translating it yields CASRGTRTSGANVLTF. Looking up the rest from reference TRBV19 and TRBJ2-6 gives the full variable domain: DGGITQSPKYLFRKEGQNVTLSCEQNLNHDAMYWYRQDPGQGLRLIYYSQIVNDFQKGDIAEGYSVSREKKESFPLTVTSAQKNPTAFYLCASRGTRTSGANVLTFGAGSRLTVL.

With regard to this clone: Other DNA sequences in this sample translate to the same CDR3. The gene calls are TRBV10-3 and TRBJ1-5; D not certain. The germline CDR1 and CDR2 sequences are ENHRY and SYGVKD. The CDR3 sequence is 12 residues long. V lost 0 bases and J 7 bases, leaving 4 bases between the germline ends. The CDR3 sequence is CAISESGQPQHF. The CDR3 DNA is TGTGCCATCAGTGAGTCGGGACAGCCCCAGCATTTT.

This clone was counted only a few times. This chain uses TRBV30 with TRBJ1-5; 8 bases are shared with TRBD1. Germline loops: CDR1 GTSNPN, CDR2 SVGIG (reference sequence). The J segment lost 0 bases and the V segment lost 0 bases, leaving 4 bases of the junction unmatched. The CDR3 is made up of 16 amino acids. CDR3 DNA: TGTGCCTGGAGTGTACAGGGGGGATATAGCAATCAGCCCCAGCATTTT. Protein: CAWSVQGGYSNQPQHF.

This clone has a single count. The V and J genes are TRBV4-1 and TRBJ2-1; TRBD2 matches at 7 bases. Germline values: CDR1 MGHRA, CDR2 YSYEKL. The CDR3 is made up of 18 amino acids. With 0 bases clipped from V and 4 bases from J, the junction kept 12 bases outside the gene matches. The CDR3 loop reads CASSQDGLASGGYNEQFF. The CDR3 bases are TGCGCCAGCAGCCAAGACGGCCTGGCTAGCGGAGGTTACAATGAGCAGTTCTTC.

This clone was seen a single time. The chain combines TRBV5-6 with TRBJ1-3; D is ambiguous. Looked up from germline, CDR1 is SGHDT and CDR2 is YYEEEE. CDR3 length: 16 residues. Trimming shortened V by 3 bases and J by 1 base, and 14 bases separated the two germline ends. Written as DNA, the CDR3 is TGTGCCAGCAGCTGGGAACCCGTTCAATCTGGAAACACCATATATTTT. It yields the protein CASSWEPVQSGNTIYF. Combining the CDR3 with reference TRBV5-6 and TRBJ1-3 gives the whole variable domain DAGVTQSPTHLIKTRGQQVTLRCSPKSGHDTVSWYQQALGQGPQFIFQYYEEEERQRGNFPDRFSGHQFPNYSSELNVNALLLGDSALYLCASSWEPVQSGNTIYFGEGSWLTVV.

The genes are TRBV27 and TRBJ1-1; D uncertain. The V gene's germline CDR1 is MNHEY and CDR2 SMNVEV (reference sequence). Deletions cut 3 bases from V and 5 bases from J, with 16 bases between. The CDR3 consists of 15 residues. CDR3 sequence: CASSFDQESGTEAFF. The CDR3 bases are TGTGCCAGCAGTTTCGATCAGGAGTCCGGGACTGAAGCTTTCTTT.

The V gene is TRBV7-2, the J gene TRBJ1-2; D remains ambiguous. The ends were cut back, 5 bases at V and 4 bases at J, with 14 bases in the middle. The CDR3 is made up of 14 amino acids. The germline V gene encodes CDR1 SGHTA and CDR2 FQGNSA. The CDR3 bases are TGTGCCAGCAGCCGGAATCGGGAGGGCTATGGCTACACCTTC. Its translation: CASSRNREGYGYTF.

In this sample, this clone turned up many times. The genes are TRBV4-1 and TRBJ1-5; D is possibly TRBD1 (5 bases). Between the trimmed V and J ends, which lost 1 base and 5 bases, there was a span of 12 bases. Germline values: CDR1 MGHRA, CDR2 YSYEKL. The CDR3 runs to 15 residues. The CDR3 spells CASSQAGGNYQPQHF. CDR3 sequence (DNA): TGCGCCAGCAGCCAAGCGGGGGGGAACTATCAGCCCCAGCATTTT.

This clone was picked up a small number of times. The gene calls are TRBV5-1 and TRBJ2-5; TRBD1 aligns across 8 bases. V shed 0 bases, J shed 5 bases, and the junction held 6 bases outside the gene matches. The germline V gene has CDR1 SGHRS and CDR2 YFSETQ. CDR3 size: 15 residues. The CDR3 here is CASSLADQGAETQYF. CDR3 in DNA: TGCGCCAGCAGCTTGGCCGACCAGGGGGCCGAGACCCAGTACTTC.

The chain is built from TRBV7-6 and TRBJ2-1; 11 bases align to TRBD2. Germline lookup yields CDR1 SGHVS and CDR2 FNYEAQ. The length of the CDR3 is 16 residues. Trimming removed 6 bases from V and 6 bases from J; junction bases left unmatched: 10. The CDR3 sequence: CASSNRLAGPINEQFF. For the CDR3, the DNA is TGTGCCAGCAGTAACCGACTAGCGGGACCTATCAATGAGCAGTTCTTC.

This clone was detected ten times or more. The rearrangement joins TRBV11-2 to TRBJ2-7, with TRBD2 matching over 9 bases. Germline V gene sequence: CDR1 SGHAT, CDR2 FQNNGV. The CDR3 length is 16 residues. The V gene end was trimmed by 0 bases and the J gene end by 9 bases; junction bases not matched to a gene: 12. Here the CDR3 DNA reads TGTGCCAGCAGCTTAGATCAAGGGCGGGAGGGCCCATGGCAGTACTTC. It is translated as CASSLDQGREGPWQYF.

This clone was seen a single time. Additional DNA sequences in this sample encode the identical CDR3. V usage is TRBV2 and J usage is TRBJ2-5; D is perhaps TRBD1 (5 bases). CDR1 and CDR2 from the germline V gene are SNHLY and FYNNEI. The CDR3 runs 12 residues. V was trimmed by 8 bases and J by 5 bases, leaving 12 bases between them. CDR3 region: CASSGFQETQYF. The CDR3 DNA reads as TGTGCCAGCTCAGGGTTTCAGGAGACCCAGTACTTC. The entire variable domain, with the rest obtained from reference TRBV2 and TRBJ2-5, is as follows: EPEVTQTPSHQVTQMGQEVILRCVPISNHLYFYWYRQILGQKVEFLVSFYNNEISEKSEIFDDQFSVERPDGSNFTLKIRSTKLEDSAMYFCASSGFQETQYFGPGTRLLVL.